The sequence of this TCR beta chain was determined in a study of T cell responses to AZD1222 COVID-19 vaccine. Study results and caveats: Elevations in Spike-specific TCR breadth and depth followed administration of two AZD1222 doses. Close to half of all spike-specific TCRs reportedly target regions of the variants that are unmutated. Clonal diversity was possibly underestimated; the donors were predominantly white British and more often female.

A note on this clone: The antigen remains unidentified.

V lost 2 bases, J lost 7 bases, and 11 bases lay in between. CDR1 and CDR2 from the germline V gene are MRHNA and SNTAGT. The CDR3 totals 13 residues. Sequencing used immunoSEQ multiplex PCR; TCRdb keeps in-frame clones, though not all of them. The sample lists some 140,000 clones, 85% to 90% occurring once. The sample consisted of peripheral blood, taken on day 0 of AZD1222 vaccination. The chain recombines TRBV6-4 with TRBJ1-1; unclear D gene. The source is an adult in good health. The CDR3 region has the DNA TGTGCCAGCAGTGACCCTGGCTCGGGTGAAGCTTTCTTT. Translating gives CASSDPGSGEAFF.